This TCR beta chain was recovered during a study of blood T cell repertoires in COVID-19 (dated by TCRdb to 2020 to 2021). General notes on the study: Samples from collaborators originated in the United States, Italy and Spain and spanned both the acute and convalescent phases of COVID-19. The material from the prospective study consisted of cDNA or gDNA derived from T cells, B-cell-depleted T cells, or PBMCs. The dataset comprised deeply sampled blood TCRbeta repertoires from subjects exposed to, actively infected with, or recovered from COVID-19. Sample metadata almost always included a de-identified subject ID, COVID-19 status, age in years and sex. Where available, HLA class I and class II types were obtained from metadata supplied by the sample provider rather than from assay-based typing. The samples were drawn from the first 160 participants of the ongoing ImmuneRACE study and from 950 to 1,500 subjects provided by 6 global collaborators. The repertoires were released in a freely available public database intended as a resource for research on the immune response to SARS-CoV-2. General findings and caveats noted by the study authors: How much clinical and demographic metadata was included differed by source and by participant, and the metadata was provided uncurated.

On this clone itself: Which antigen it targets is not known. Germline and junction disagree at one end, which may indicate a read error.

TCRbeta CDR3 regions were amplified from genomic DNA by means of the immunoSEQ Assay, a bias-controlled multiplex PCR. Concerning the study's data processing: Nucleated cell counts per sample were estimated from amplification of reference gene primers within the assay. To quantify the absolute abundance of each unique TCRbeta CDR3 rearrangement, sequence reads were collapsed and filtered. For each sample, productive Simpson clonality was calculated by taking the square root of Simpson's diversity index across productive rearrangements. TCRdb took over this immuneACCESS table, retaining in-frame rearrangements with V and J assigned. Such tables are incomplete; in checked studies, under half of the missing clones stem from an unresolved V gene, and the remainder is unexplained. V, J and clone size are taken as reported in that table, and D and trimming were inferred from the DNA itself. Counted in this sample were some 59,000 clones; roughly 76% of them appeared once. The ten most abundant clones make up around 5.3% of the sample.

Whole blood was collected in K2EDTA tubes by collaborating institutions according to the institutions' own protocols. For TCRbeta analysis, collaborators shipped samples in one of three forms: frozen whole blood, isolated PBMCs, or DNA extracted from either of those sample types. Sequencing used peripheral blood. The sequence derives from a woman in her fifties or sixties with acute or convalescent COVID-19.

This receptor has the CDR3 CASSEWDYRVF. The base sequence is TGTGCCAGCAGTGAATGGGACTATAGGGTCTTC. The chain uses TRBV2 and TRBJ2-1; 7 bases in the middle match TRBD2. The CDR3 starts with the cysteine, ends with the phenylalanine, and has 11 residues. Left in the record is the CDR3 DNA by itself, 33 bases read in frame from the first base. Via the germline V gene, CDR1 is SNHLY and CDR2 FYNNEI.